The rows below give T cell receptor beta chains drawn from one sample of a study of molecular identifiers for immune sequencing clone quantification. TCRdb reanalysed the PCR reads using MiXCR and keeps one entry per CDR3 protein. The data show 550,000 to 750,000 distinct CDR3 sequences, with about 20% seen just once and roughly 0.9% held by the top ten. The source material was naive CD8+ T cells from blood, with Jurkat cell RNA spiked in. The source of these receptors is a human donor in good health. Some libraries in this study had Jurkat cell RNA spiked in. Each CDR3 is given with its conserved first and last residue. Fields, in order: V gene, D gene, J gene, clone size, CDR3 protein, CDR3 DNA. A D gene is named only where the DNA matches it firmly. Some rows have no size entry. The others give once, few or many, or a class for an expanded clone.

v_call: TRBV7-9; d_call: .; j_call: TRBJ1-2; clone_size: many; cdr3_aa: CASSSTAQGPNYGYTF; cdr3_nt: TGTGCCAGCAGCTCAACCGCACAGGGCCCGAACTATGGCTACACCTTC
v_call: TRBV27; d_call: TRBD1; j_call: TRBJ1-1; clone_size: .; cdr3_aa: CASSRDRENTEAFF; cdr3_nt: TGTGCCAGCAGTCGCGACAGGGAAAACACTGAAGCTTTCTTT
v_call: TRBV15; d_call: .; j_call: TRBJ1-1; clone_size: many; cdr3_aa: CATSSNFWEVEAFF; cdr3_nt: TGTGCCACCAGCAGTAACTTTTGGGAGGTTGAAGCTTTCTTT
v_call: TRBV19; d_call: .; j_call: TRBJ1-1; clone_size: few; cdr3_aa: CASSMDGIGTEAFF; cdr3_nt: TGTGCCAGTAGTATGGATGGCATCGGCACTGAAGCTTTCTTT
v_call: TRBV11-2; d_call: .; j_call: TRBJ2-7; clone_size: many; cdr3_aa: CASSLLASGDYEQYF; cdr3_nt: TGTGCCAGCAGCTTACTGGCCAGCGGAGATTACGAGCAGTACTTC
v_call: TRBV20-1; d_call: .; j_call: TRBJ2-2; clone_size: .; cdr3_aa: CSAPAANTGELFF; cdr3_nt: TGCAGTGCTCCAGCGGCGAACACCGGGGAGCTGTTTTTT
v_call: TRBV10-1; d_call: TRBD2; j_call: TRBJ2-2; clone_size: few; cdr3_aa: CASNPGLAGSVTGELFF; cdr3_nt: TGCGCCAGCAACCCGGGACTAGCGGGGTCGGTCACCGGGGAGCTGTTTTTT
v_call: TRBV29-1; d_call: .; j_call: TRBJ2-7; clone_size: many; cdr3_aa: CSVRTGNSYEQYF; cdr3_nt: TGCAGCGTACGGACGGGGAATTCCTACGAGCAGTACTTC
v_call: TRBV12-3/TRBV12-4; d_call: TRBD2; j_call: TRBJ2-3; clone_size: many; cdr3_aa: CASSLISGGARDTQYF; cdr3_nt: TGTGCCAGCAGTTTAATAAGCGGGGGGGCCAGAGATACGCAGTATTTT
v_call: TRBV18; d_call: TRBD1; j_call: TRBJ2-7; clone_size: many; cdr3_aa: CASSPFTGVHEQYF; cdr3_nt: TGTGCCAGCTCACCTTTTACAGGGGTACACGAGCAGTACTTC
v_call: TRBV25-1; d_call: .; j_call: TRBJ1-2; clone_size: many; cdr3_aa: CASSELTGTLYGYTF; cdr3_nt: TGTGCCAGCAGTGAATTAACAGGGACCCTCTATGGCTACACCTTC
v_call: TRBV19; d_call: .; j_call: TRBJ1-5; clone_size: .; cdr3_aa: CASSELPGQHNQPQHF; cdr3_nt: TGTGCCAGTAGTGAACTTCCGGGACAACACAATCAGCCCCAGCATTTT
v_call: TRBV6-6; d_call: .; j_call: TRBJ1-2; clone_size: .; cdr3_aa: CASREGSNYGYTF; cdr3_nt: TGTGCCAGCAGGGAGGGGTCTAACTATGGCTACACCTTC
v_call: TRBV28; d_call: .; j_call: TRBJ1-5; clone_size: many; cdr3_aa: CASSPEGHYSNQPQHF; cdr3_nt: TGTGCCAGCAGTCCGGAGGGGCACTATAGCAATCAGCCCCAGCATTTT
v_call: TRBV28; d_call: TRBD1; j_call: TRBJ2-4; clone_size: many; cdr3_aa: CASSLTGQGLAKNIQYF; cdr3_nt: TGTGCCAGCAGTCTAACCGGACAGGGGCTAGCCAAAAACATTCAGTACTTC
v_call: TRBV20-1; d_call: .; j_call: TRBJ1-1; clone_size: many; cdr3_aa: CSARDLGRGLYTEAFF; cdr3_nt: TGCAGTGCTAGAGATCTCGGGAGGGGATTGTACACTGAAGCTTTCTTT
v_call: TRBV2; d_call: .; j_call: TRBJ1-1; clone_size: few; cdr3_aa: CASSASRNQNTEAFF; cdr3_nt: TGTGCCAGCAGTGCTTCACGGAACCAGAACACTGAAGCTTTCTTT
v_call: TRBV6-2/TRBV6-3; d_call: TRBD1; j_call: TRBJ1-4; clone_size: .; cdr3_aa: CASSYSLDRGGEKLFF; cdr3_nt: TGTGCCAGCAGTTACTCCTTGGACAGGGGTGGCGAAAAACTGTTTTTT
v_call: TRBV4-1; d_call: .; j_call: TRBJ2-1; clone_size: many; cdr3_aa: CASSQDPYGGNEQFF; cdr3_nt: TGCGCCAGCAGCCAAGATCCGTATGGGGGTAATGAGCAGTTCTTC
v_call: TRBV24-1; d_call: .; j_call: TRBJ2-1; clone_size: many; cdr3_aa: CATSDSNEQFF; cdr3_nt: TGTGCCACCAGTGATTCCAATGAGCAGTTCTTC
v_call: TRBV5-3; d_call: .; j_call: TRBJ2-7; clone_size: .; cdr3_aa: CASSLGLGGLGSEEQYF; cdr3_nt: TGTGCCAGCAGCTTGGGCCTCGGGGGGCTAGGCTCTGAGGAGCAGTACTTC
v_call: TRBV7-9; d_call: TRBD2; j_call: TRBJ2-3; clone_size: .; cdr3_aa: CASSNGLVADTQYF; cdr3_nt: TGTGCCAGCAGCAATGGACTAGTGGCAGATACGCAGTATTTT
v_call: TRBV7-9; d_call: TRBD2; j_call: TRBJ2-1; clone_size: .; cdr3_aa: CASNGLAGVDYNEQFF; cdr3_nt: TGTGCCAGCAATGGGCTAGCGGGGGTCGACTACAATGAGCAGTTCTTC
v_call: TRBV11-3; d_call: TRBD1; j_call: TRBJ2-7; clone_size: few; cdr3_aa: CASSSDRTEQYF; cdr3_nt: TGTGCCAGCAGTTCGGACAGGACCGAGCAGTACTTC
v_call: TRBV6-6; d_call: .; j_call: TRBJ1-5; clone_size: many; cdr3_aa: CASPRGDQPQHF; cdr3_nt: TGTGCCAGCCCCCGAGGGGATCAGCCCCAGCATTTT
v_call: TRBV27; d_call: .; j_call: TRBJ1-1; clone_size: many; cdr3_aa: CASSPAGTGTEAFF; cdr3_nt: TGTGCCAGCAGTCCCGCTGGGACCGGCACTGAAGCTTTCTTT
v_call: TRBV6-1; d_call: .; j_call: TRBJ2-7; clone_size: many; cdr3_aa: CASTFIGYEQYF; cdr3_nt: TGTGCCAGCACCTTTATAGGGTACGAGCAGTACTTC
v_call: TRBV27; d_call: .; j_call: TRBJ2-2; clone_size: few; cdr3_aa: CTSSFGSTGELFF; cdr3_nt: TGTACCAGCAGTTTCGGGTCCACCGGGGAGCTGTTTTTT
v_call: TRBV30; d_call: .; j_call: TRBJ1-4; clone_size: .; cdr3_aa: CAWSVLRGRNEKLFF; cdr3_nt: TGTGCCTGGAGTGTACTAAGGGGAAGGAACGAAAAACTGTTTTTT
v_call: TRBV5-1; d_call: .; j_call: TRBJ2-1; clone_size: few; cdr3_aa: CASSLLTLHNEQFF; cdr3_nt: TGCGCCAGCAGCTTGTTAACCCTCCACAATGAGCAGTTCTTC
v_call: TRBV30; d_call: .; j_call: TRBJ1-2; clone_size: many; cdr3_aa: CAFYPGRGGYGYTF; cdr3_nt: TGTGCCTTTTACCCAGGGCGGGGTGGCTATGGCTACACCTTC
v_call: TRBV6-6; d_call: TRBD1; j_call: TRBJ1-1; clone_size: .; cdr3_aa: CASSYLQGAGLEAFF; cdr3_nt: TGTGCCAGCAGTTACTTGCAGGGGGCGGGTTTGGAAGCTTTCTTT
v_call: TRBV19; d_call: TRBD1; j_call: TRBJ1-5; clone_size: many; cdr3_aa: CASSPGQGENQPQHF; cdr3_nt: TGTGCCAGTAGTCCGGGACAGGGGGAAAATCAGCCCCAGCATTTT
v_call: TRBV6-6; d_call: .; j_call: TRBJ1-1; clone_size: .; cdr3_aa: CASSFNRVEYTEAFF; cdr3_nt: TGTGCCAGCAGCTTTAACAGGGTGGAGTACACTGAAGCTTTCTTT
v_call: TRBV6-2/TRBV6-3; d_call: .; j_call: TRBJ1-5; clone_size: many; cdr3_aa: CASSSFRRVDNQPQHF; cdr3_nt: TGTGCCAGCAGCTCTTTTCGGAGGGTTGACAATCAGCCCCAGCATTTT
v_call: TRBV12-5; d_call: .; j_call: TRBJ2-5; clone_size: many; cdr3_aa: CASGLGLTQYF; cdr3_nt: TGTGCTAGTGGTTTGGGCCTAACCCAGTACTTC
v_call: TRBV28; d_call: .; j_call: TRBJ1-3; clone_size: many; cdr3_aa: CASSSPVKAGNTIYF; cdr3_nt: TGTGCCAGCAGTTCCCCGGTCAAGGCTGGAAACACCATATATTTT
v_call: TRBV29-1; d_call: TRBD1; j_call: TRBJ2-7; clone_size: many; cdr3_aa: CSVEEGQGFAYEQYF; cdr3_nt: TGCAGCGTTGAAGAGGGACAGGGGTTCGCCTACGAGCAGTACTTC